The rows below give T cell receptor beta chains drawn from one sample of a study of tumour-infiltrating T cells in Burkitt lymphoma. Using immunoSEQ multiplex PCR, the repertoire was profiled, and TCRdb retains in-frame clones only, with some absent. The sample has about 1,400 clones, over 8.5% seen once. Sequenced material: tumor tissue. The origin of the receptors is a human donor with Burkitt lymphoma. Both conserved end residues are part of each CDR3. D genes are given only for firm matches. Size is stated for part of the rows, as once, few or many counts, or as a class when the clone is expanded.

v_gene	j_gene	abundance	d_gene	CDR3nt	CDR3aa
TRBV18	TRBJ2-7	-	TRBD1	TGTGCCAGCTCACCAATCCCCTTGACAGGAAGACAGGGGATCGACGGCGAGCAGTACTTC	CASSPIPLTGRQGIDGEQYF
TRBV9	TRBJ2-2	few	-	TGTGCCAGCAGCGTAGGGAAAGGGTCGGGCACCGGGGAGCTGTTTTTT	CASSVGKGSGTGELFF
TRBV15	TRBJ2-3	-	TRBD2	TGTGCCACCAGCATAGGTCTAGCGGGGGGGCCGAGCACAGATACGCAGTATTTT	CATSIGLAGGPSTDTQYF
TRBV30	TRBJ1-2	-	-	TGTGCCTGGAGTGTCGACAGTACTAACTATGGCTACACCTTC	CAWSVDSTNYGYTF
TRBV6-1	TRBJ2-3	few	-	TGTGCCAGCAGTGATTGGGTACGGGACACTACAGATACGCAGTATTTT	CASSDWVRDTTDTQYF
TRBV5-1	TRBJ2-7	-	-	TGCGCCAGCAGCTTGGCCCAGGGACAATTCTACGAGCAGTACTTC	CASSLAQGQFYEQYF
TRBV4-2	TRBJ2-5	few	-	TGTGCCAGCAGCCAAGATACTAGCTGGGAGACCCAGTACTTC	CASSQDTSWETQYF
TRBV28	TRBJ1-1	-	-	TGTGCCAGCACCTTTCAGGGGCTCACTGAAGCTTTCTTT	CASTFQGLTEAFF
TRBV5-1	TRBJ1-1	few	-	TGCGCCAGCAGCGGGGGGGGACACTCGAACACTGAAGCTTTCTTT	CASSGGGHSNTEAFF
TRBV4-1	TRBJ2-2	-	-	TGCGCCAGCAGCCAAGATTGCCAGGGGTTTGGGACCGGGGAGCTGTTTTTT	CASSQDCQGFGTGELFF
TRBV29-1	TRBJ2-3	-	-	TGCAGCGGAACCCTGGGGGATACGCAGTATTTT	CSGTLGDTQYF
TRBV2	TRBJ2-7	-	-	TGTGCCAGCAATACCGGGGGAGGGGGCGAGCAGTACTTC	CASNTGGGGEQYF
TRBV7-8	TRBJ1-5	-	TRBD1	TGTGCCAGCAGCTTAGGCTGGGATTTCCGGGACAGGTGGTTCGTAGGCAATCAGCCCCAGCATTTT	CASSLGWDFRDRWFVGNQPQHF
TRBV28	TRBJ1-1	few	TRBD1	TGTGCCAGCAGTTTGGGACAGGGATGGACTGAAGCTTTCTTT	CASSLGQGWTEAFF
TRBV6-4	TRBJ2-7	-	-	TGTGCCAGCAGACAGGGCCCTTCCTACGAGCAGTACTTC	CASRQGPSYEQYF
TRBV2	TRBJ1-2	once	TRBD1	TGTGCCAGCAGTCCTGGACAGGACTATGGCTACACCTTC	CASSPGQDYGYTF
TRBV7-9	TRBJ2-1	-	-	TGTGCCAGCAGCTCAGGTGATAGGACTTACTCCTACAATGAGCAGTTCTTC	CASSSGDRTYSYNEQFF
TRBV15	TRBJ1-5	few	TRBD1	TGTGCCACCAGAACAGGGGGCACTCGCAATCAGCCCCAGCATTTT	CATRTGGTRNQPQHF
TRBV19	TRBJ2-7	-	TRBD2	TGTGCCAGTAGACCTGCGGGGGGGTCCTACGAGCAGTACTTC	CASRPAGGSYEQYF
TRBV6-1	TRBJ2-3	-	-	TGTGCCAGCAGTGTGTGGGAGTCTACGCAGTATTTT	CASSVWESTQYF
TRBV2	TRBJ2-5	-	TRBD2	TGTGCCAGCACCCCTCCGGGACTAGCCCCGGGGAGCCAGTACTTC	CASTPPGLAPGSQYF
TRBV4-1	TRBJ2-1	once	-	TGCGCCAGCAGCCAAGATGGGAGGAACTTTCGCAATGAGCAGTTCTTC	CASSQDGRNFRNEQFF
TRBV5-8	TRBJ1-1	-	-	TGTGCCAGCAGTCGAGACAGCTCTGAAGCTTTCTTT	CASSRDSSEAFF
TRBV11-2	TRBJ1-6	-	TRBD1	TGTGCCAGCAGCCCCGGGACAGGGGGCTTTTCACCCCTCCACTTT	CASSPGTGGFSPLHF
TRBV7-2	TRBJ1-5	few	TRBD1	TGTGCCAGCAGTCTAAATCAGGGGGGGAATAGCAATCAGCCCCAGCATTTT	CASSLNQGGNSNQPQHF
TRBV10-3	TRBJ2-2	-	-	TGTGCCATCAGTGCGACTTTCAACGGGGAGCTGTTTTTT	CAISATFNGELFF
TRBV7-7	TRBJ2-1	-	-	TGTGCTAGCAGCGCCCCGGGGGCCGAGGAGCAGTTCTTC	CASSAPGAEEQFF
TRBV5-6	TRBJ2-7	-	-	TGTGCCAGCGGAGTAGCCTACGAGCAGTACTTC	CASGVAYEQYF
TRBV15	TRBJ2-5	few	-	TGTGCCACCAGCAGAGCCCGAACCCGTCAAGAGATCCAGTACTTC	CATSRARTRQEIQYF
TRBV5-4	TRBJ2-1	-	-	TGTGCCACCTGGCAGGACACTCCCAATGAGCAGTTCTTC	CATWQDTPNEQFF
TRBV5-1	TRBJ1-6	-	TRBD1	TGCGCCAGCAGCTGGGACAGGGGCGGATCACCCCTCCACTTT	CASSWDRGGSPLHF
TRBV11-2	TRBJ1-5	-	TRBD1	TGTGCCAGCAGCGAGGGCCAGGGGGCATATCAGCCCCAGCATTTT	CASSEGQGAYQPQHF
TRBV23-1	TRBJ1-2	few	-	TGCGCCAGCAATCCGGGGACGGACCCTAACTATGGCTACACCTTC	CASNPGTDPNYGYTF
TRBV19	TRBJ1-1	-	-	TGTGCCAGTAGTAAGGGGAGCACTGAAGCTTTCTTT	CASSKGSTEAFF
TRBV27	TRBJ2-2	-	-	TGTGCCAGCACGAACACCGGGGAGCTGTTTTTT	CASTNTGELFF
TRBV4-2	TRBJ2-7	-	TRBD2	TGTGCCAGCAGCCACCGTGGGGAGGGGTACGAGCAGTACTTC	CASSHRGEGYEQYF
TRBV5-1	TRBJ1-4	-	-	TGCGCCAGCAGACTAGGAAATGAAAAACTGTTTTTT	CASRLGNEKLFF
TRBV5-1	TRBJ2-6	-	-	TGCGCCAGCTCGGGGGCTGGGGCCAACGTCCTGACTTTC	CASSGAGANVLTF
TRBV5-6	TRBJ1-1	-	-	TGTGCCAGCAGCTGGGGGGGGGCTGAAGCTTTCTTT	CASSWGGAEAFF
TRBV30	TRBJ2-2	-	TRBD1	TGTGCCTGGAGAACCCTGGGGACAGGGACTGTCGGGGAGCTGTTTTTT	CAWRTLGTGTVGELFF
TRBV11-2	TRBJ2-1	few	-	TGTGCCAGCAGCTTAGATCTGCGCAATGAGCAGTTCTTC	CASSLDLRNEQFF
TRBV4-1	TRBJ2-7	-	-	TGCGCCAGCAGCCAAGTAGGGTGGCAGATAACCTTC	CASSQVGWQITF